Below, 16 T cell receptor beta chains from the same sample are listed, as sequenced in a study of graft-versus-host responses after intestinal transplantation. These receptors have no identified antigens. TCRdb's table, derived via immunoSEQ multiplex PCR, lists solely in-frame clones and lacks some. This table has about 110,000 clones, approximately 88% appearing once. This material consisted of unstimulated CD4+ T cells sorted from spleen or lymph node cells, taken before transplant. The source of these receptors is a human donor who was the organ donor for an intestinal transplant.

This clone has a single count. The chain uses TRBV25-1 and TRBJ1-1; TRBD1 matches 7 bases. V trimming: 4 bases; J trimming: 5 bases; junction bases outside the gene matches: 4. The CDR3 sequence is 13 residues long. Germline lookup yields CDR1 MGHDK and CDR2 SYGVNS. This chain's CDR3 is CASSGQGGTEAFF. CDR3 nucleotide sequence: TGTGCCAGCAGTGGACAGGGTGGTACTGAAGCTTTCTTT. Looking up the rest from reference TRBV25-1 and TRBJ1-1 gives the full variable domain: EADIYQTPRYLVIGTGKKITLECSQTMGHDKMYWYQQDPGMELHLIHYSYGVNSTEKGDLSSESTVSRIRTEHFPLTLESARPSHTSQYLCASSGQGGTEAFFGQGTRLTVV.

Here the CDR3 reads CASSDRGSNQPQHF. Written as DNA, the CDR3 is TGTGCCAGCAGCGACAGGGGGAGCAATCAGCCCCAGCATTTT. The chain has TRBV6-5 and TRBJ1-5; 9 bases are a match to TRBD1. V lost 6 bases and J lost 1; bases outside the gene matches: 1. Germline V gene data show CDR1 as MNHEY and CDR2 as SVGAGI. This CDR3 spans 14 amino acids.

The chain employs TRBV10-3 and TRBJ1-1, with TRBD1 matching over 11 bases. The length of the CDR3 is 13 residues. Trimming took 6 bases from V and 11 from J; bases not matched to a gene: 8. Germline V gene data show CDR1 as ENHRY and CDR2 as SYGVKD. The CDR3 DNA follows: TGTGCCATCAGCTCCGGACAGGGGGCGGGCGCTTTCTTT. This gives the protein CAISSGQGAGAFF.

The chain links TRBV18 to TRBJ1-4; D is undetermined. The CDR3 runs to 15 residues. From germline, CDR1 is KGHSH and CDR2 LQKENI. With 5 bases removed from V and 2 bases from J, the gap between germline ends came to 12 bases. The CDR3 protein is CASSSSWGTNEKLFF. The CDR3 DNA reads as TGTGCCAGCTCATCATCCTGGGGTACTAATGAAAAACTGTTTTTT.

This clone turned up a few times. The chain couples TRBV5-3 to TRBJ2-3; D could derive from TRBD1 or TRBD2 (5 bases each). TRBV5-3 is an ORF, and what it does is uncertain. The CDR3 contains 14 residues. V lost 0 bases, J lost 4 bases, and 9 bases lay in between. CDR3: CARSLGLGADTQYF. Written as DNA, the CDR3 is TGTGCCAGAAGCTTGGGACTGGGGGCAGATACGCAGTATTTT.

The J gene is TRBJ2-7, the V gene TRBV10-1; the match to TRBD1 covers 9 bases. This CDR3 region has 16 residues. The V gene end was trimmed by 3 bases and the J gene end by 4 bases; junction bases not matched to a gene: 10. Germline V gene sequence: CDR1 WNHNN, CDR2 SYGVQD (reference sequence). Written as DNA, the CDR3 is TGCGCCAGCAGTGACCTGCCGGGGACAGGGTTGTACGAGCAGTACTTC. It yields the protein CASSDLPGTGLYEQYF.

A single count supports this clone. The chain has TRBV5-1 and TRBJ1-4; 8 nucleotides line up with TRBD1. The CDR3 is 14 residues long. Germline assignment: CDR1 SGHRS and CDR2 YFSETQ. The ends lost 5 bases at V and 6 bases at J; junction bases unmatched: 6. The CDR3 nucleotides are TGCGCCAGCAGACCGGACAGGGCTTATGAAAAACTGTTTTTT. Translated: CASRPDRAYEKLFF.

This chain joins TRBV5-1 and TRBJ1-5; TRBD1 matches 9 bases. The trim removed 3 bases at V and 5 bases at J, leaving 3 bases unmatched. The CDR3 extends over 14 amino acids. From germline, CDR1 is SGHRS and CDR2 YFSETQ. The CDR3 loop reads CASSWDRADQPQHF. The DNA for the CDR3 is TGCGCCAGCAGCTGGGACAGGGCAGATCAGCCCCAGCATTTT.

V usage is TRBV5-4 and J usage is TRBJ2-5, with D unclear. Trimming took off 0 bases at V and 5 bases at J, with 14 bases between the two ends. The CDR3 runs 15 residues. The germline CDR1 and CDR2 sequences are SGHNT and YYREEE (reference sequence). CDR3 sequence: CASSLVGTVGETQYF. The CDR3 nucleotides are TGTGCCAGCAGCTTGGTGGGTACAGTCGGGGAGACCCAGTACTTC.

This clone came up a few times. This chain joins TRBV27 and TRBJ2-3, with 8 positions matching TRBD2. Germline V CDR1 and CDR2: MNHEY, SMNVEV (reference sequence). The CDR3 spans 15 residues. The V segment lost 2 bases and the J segment 4 bases; nucleotides outside the gene matches: 5. CDR3 sequence: CASSLTRGGADTQYF. CDR3 coding DNA: TGTGCCAGCAGTTTAACTCGGGGGGGGGCAGATACGCAGTATTTT.

CDR3 residues: CASSGQHGNQPQHF. The CDR3 nucleotides read TGTGCCAGTAGTGGACAGCATGGCAATCAGCCCCAGCATTTT. The chain couples TRBV19 to TRBJ1-5; a weak D match, TRBD1 (6 bases). The CDR3 runs 14 residues. CDR1 is LNHDA and CDR2 is SQIVND in the germline V gene (reference sequence). Trimming pared 5 bases from V and 2 bases from J, leaving 10 bases between.

This rearrangement joins TRBV5-4 to TRBJ1-2; 8 bases line up with TRBD1. The trim removed 0 bases at V and 1 base at J, leaving 5 bases unmatched. Per germline, CDR1 SGHNT and CDR2 YYREEE (reference sequence). This CDR3 has 16 residues. The CDR3 bases are TGTGCCAGCAGCTTGGGGGGGACAGGTTTTAACTATGGCTACACCTTC. This encodes CASSLGGTGFNYGYTF.

CDR3 loop: CASSLDSRPLHF. The CDR3 nucleotides read TGTGCCAGCAGCCTTGACAGTCGGCCCCTCCACTTT. J is TRBJ1-6 and V is TRBV28, with a weak D call TRBD1 (5 bases). The CDR3 runs to 12 residues. V was shortened by 6 bases and J by 13 bases, with 13 bases between the two germline ends. Germline values: CDR1 MDHEN, CDR2 SYDVKM.

This clone was detected a few times. The chain joins TRBV5-4 to TRBJ2-1, with D possibly being TRBD2 (6 bases). Trimming cost V 4 bases and J 6 bases, with 17 bases left between them. This CDR3 comprises 15 residues. Per germline, CDR1 SGHNT and CDR2 YYREEE (reference sequence). CDR3 in amino acids: CASSPRAGKTNEQFF. CDR3 DNA sequence: TGTGCCAGCAGCCCCCGGGCGGGGAAAACCAATGAGCAGTTCTTC.

This sequence joins TRBV7-3 and TRBJ2-5, with TRBD2 identical over 10 bases. The CDR3 totals 15 residues. The germline gives CDR1 SGHTA, CDR2 FQGTGA. V lost 0 bases, J lost 2 bases, and 0 bases stayed unmatched. The CDR3 nucleotides read TGTGCCAGCAGCTTAACGGGACTAGCGCAAGAGACCCAGTACTTC. The encoded protein is CASSLTGLAQETQYF. Filled out from reference TRBV7-3 and TRBJ2-5, the complete variable domain reads GAGVSQTPSNKVTEKGKYVELRCDPISGHTALYWYRQSLGQGPEFLIYFQGTGAADDSGLPNDRFFAVRPEGSVSTLKIQRTERGDSAVYLCASSLTGLAQETQYFGPGTRLLVL.

This rearrangement joins TRBV12-2 to TRBJ1-1. TRBV12-2 is assigned pseudogene status. There are 13 residues in the CDR3. CDR3: CASRLDIRTEAFF. CDR3 sequence (DNA): TGTGCAAGTCGCTTAGATATCCGGACTGAAGCTTTCTTT.